This T cell receptor beta chain was sequenced in a study of blood T cell repertoires in COVID-19. Study summary: COVID-19 samples from acute and convalescent phases originated in the United States, Italy and Spain. PBMCs, B-cell-depleted T cells, or T cells provided the cDNA or gDNA that made up the material.

Source study methods: For nucleated cells, counts were estimated from reference gene primer amplification. Assay: immunoSEQ multiplex PCR; the TCRdb copy retains only in-frame clones and omits some. Clone size and V and J calls were adopted from that table, with D and trimming inferred from the DNA. Among over 100,000 clones listed, around 89% were seen once. The sample comprised peripheral blood. The origin of this receptor is a man aged 55 to 69 with COVID-19, enrolled during active disease.

The CDR3 nucleotides are TGTGCCAGTATTCGGCAGGGAGGGACCGGGGAGCTGTTTTTT. Amino acid sequence: CASIRQGGTGELFF. The J gene is TRBJ2-2, the V gene TRBV19, with 7 bases matching TRBD2. Germline V CDR1 and CDR2: LNHDA, SQIVND (reference sequence). V dropped 7 bases and J dropped 5; count of bases not matched to a gene: 7. This CDR3 is 14 amino acids long.